The 7 T cell receptor beta chains listed next were all sequenced from one sample in a study of blood T cells in healthy people across ages. Then a second PCR, running roughly 6 to 12 cycles, was carried out with a sample-barcoded 5' primer and a J-beta primer mix. MiXCR, run by TCRdb on the 5' RACE reads, gives a single entry per CDR3 protein. The sample includes 550,000 to 600,000 distinct CDR3 sequences, roughly 43% of them seen just once. The sample was blood. The receptor set was obtained from a man older than 75 in good health.

Only a few counts were recorded for this clonotype. The genes are TRBV2 and TRBJ1-2; a possible D gene is TRBD1 (5 bases). V dropped 7 bases and J dropped 8 bases, with 14 bases sitting between them. Germline lookup yields CDR1 SNHLY and CDR2 FYNNEI. This CDR3 is built from 12 residues. The CDR3: CASTGGSGGYTF. For the CDR3, the DNA is TGTGCCAGCACGGGGGGGAGCGGGGGCTACACCTTC.

In regard to this clonotype: This clone may be a read error of a much larger clone one base away. The chain carries TRBV6-6 and TRBJ2-5, with D hard to call. Germline CDR1 is MNHNY and CDR2 is SVGAGI (reference sequence). The length of the CDR3 is 13 residues. V gave up 6 bases and J gave up 5 bases, with 13 bases separating them. CDR3 in DNA: TGTGCCAGCAGGAACTGGGTCGGGGAGACCCAGTACTTC. As protein: CASRNWVGETQYF.

CDR3 residues: CASSLRGQGSSPLHF. CDR3 DNA sequence: TGTGCCAGCAGTTTACGGGGACAGGGTAGTTCACCCCTCCACTTT. The gene calls are TRBV27 and TRBJ1-6; 9 bases agree with TRBD1. The CDR3 spans 15 residues. V was pared by 2 bases and J by 9 bases, with 5 bases of the junction left unmatched. Germline assignment: CDR1 MNHEY and CDR2 SMNVEV (reference sequence).

The rearrangement links TRBV20-1 to TRBJ1-1; D call uncertain. CDR1 is DFQATT and CDR2 is SNEGSKA in the germline V gene (reference sequence). The length of the CDR3 is 14 residues. Trimming pared 1 base from V and 0 bases from J, leaving 9 bases between. The CDR3 loop is CSARGAGMNTEAFF. The CDR3 DNA is TGCAGTGCTAGAGGTGCCGGGATGAACACTGAAGCTTTCTTT.

The chain combines TRBV7-3 with TRBJ2-5, with 7 bases that match TRBD2. The germline V gene has CDR1 SGHTA and CDR2 FQGTGA. V lost 5 bases to trimming and J lost 3 bases; unmatched junction nucleotides: 6. The CDR3 covers 14 residues. This CDR3 is CASSRRGNEETQYF. Here the CDR3 DNA reads TGTGCCAGCAGCAGGCGGGGGAACGAAGAGACCCAGTACTTC.

This clonotype has a handful of counts. The V gene is TRBV5-1, the J gene TRBJ2-3; weak D call: TRBD1 (7 bases). The V end lost 3 bases, the J end lost 2 bases, and 19 bases lay between the germline ends. The CDR3 sequence is 17 residues long. Germline V gene data show CDR1 as SGHRS and CDR2 as YFSETQ. The CDR3 loop is CASSSGQRATFTDTQYF. CDR3 in DNA: TGCGCCAGCAGCTCGGGACAGCGGGCTACCTTCACAGATACGCAGTATTTT.

V gene TRBV11-2 combines with J gene TRBJ2-4, with 12 bases lining up with TRBD2. Trimming cost V 5 bases and J 2 bases; bases outside gene matches: 7. CDR1 is SGHAT and CDR2 is FQNNGV in the germline V gene. There are 17 residues in the CDR3. Here the CDR3 DNA reads TGTGCCAGCAGCCCTACTAGCGGGGGGTATTCCAAAAACATTCAGTACTTC. Its protein product is CASSPTSGGYSKNIQYF.